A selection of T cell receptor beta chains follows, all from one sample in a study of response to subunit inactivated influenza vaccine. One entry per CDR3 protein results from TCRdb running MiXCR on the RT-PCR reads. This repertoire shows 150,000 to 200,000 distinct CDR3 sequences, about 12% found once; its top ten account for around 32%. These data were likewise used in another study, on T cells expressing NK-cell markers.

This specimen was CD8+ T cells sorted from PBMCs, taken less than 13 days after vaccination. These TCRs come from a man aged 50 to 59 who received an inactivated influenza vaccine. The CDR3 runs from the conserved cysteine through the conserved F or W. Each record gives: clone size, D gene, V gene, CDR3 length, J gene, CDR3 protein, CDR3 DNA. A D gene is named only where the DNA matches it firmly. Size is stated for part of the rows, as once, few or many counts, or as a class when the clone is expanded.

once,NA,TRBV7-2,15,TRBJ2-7,CASSLDVGPSDEQYF,TGTGCCAGCAGCTTAGACGTAGGACCGTCTGACGAGCAGTACTTC
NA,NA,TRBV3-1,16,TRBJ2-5,CASSQELGAIQETQYF,TGTGCCAGCAGCCAAGAATTGGGGGCCATACAAGAGACCCAGTACTTC
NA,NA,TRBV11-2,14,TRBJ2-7,CASSLGTKAYEQYF,TGTGCCAGCAGCTTAGGGACAAAAGCCTACGAGCAGTACTTC
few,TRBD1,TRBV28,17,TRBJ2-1,CASSLQTGTEFNNEQFF,TGTGCCAGCAGTTTACAAACCGGGACAGAGTTTAACAATGAGCAGTTCTTC
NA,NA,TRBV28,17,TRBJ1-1,CASSPSGSHGWNTEAFF,TGTGCCAGCAGCCCTTCGGGTTCCCACGGCTGGAACACTGAAGCTTTCTTT
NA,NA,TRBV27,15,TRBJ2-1,CASSSLLGGRDEQFF,TGTGCCAGCAGTTCCTTGTTAGGGGGAAGAGATGAGCAGTTCTTC
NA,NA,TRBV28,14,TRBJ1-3,CASSNRVYGNTIYF,TGTGCCAGCAGCAACAGGGTCTATGGAAACACCATATATTTT
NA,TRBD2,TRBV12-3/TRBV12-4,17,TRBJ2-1,CASSLWTSGSLYNEQFF,TGTGCCAGCAGTTTATGGACTAGCGGGAGCCTCTACAATGAGCAGTTCTTC
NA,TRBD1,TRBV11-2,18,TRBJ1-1,CASSHRKGQGPLNTEAFF,TGTGCCAGCAGCCACAGAAAGGGACAGGGGCCGTTGAACACTGAAGCTTTCTTT
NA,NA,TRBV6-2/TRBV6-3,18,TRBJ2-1,CASGLLGSWVSSYNEQFF,TGTGCCAGCGGACTCTTAGGGAGTTGGGTAAGCTCCTACAATGAGCAGTTCTTC